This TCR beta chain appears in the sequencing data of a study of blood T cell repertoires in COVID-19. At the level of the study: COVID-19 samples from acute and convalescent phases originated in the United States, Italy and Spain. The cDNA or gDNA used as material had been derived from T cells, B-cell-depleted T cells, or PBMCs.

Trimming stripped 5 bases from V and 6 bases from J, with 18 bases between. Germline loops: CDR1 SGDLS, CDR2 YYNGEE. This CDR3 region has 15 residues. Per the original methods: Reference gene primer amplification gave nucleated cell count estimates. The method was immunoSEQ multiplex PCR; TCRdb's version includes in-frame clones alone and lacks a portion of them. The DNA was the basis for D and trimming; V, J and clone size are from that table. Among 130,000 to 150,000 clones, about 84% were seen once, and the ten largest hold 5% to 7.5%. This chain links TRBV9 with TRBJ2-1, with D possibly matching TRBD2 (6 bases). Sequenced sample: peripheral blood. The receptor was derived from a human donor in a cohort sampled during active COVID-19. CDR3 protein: CASSFAGRWGNEQFF. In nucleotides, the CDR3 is TGTGCCAGCAGTTTCGCCGGGAGATGGGGCAATGAGCAGTTCTTC.